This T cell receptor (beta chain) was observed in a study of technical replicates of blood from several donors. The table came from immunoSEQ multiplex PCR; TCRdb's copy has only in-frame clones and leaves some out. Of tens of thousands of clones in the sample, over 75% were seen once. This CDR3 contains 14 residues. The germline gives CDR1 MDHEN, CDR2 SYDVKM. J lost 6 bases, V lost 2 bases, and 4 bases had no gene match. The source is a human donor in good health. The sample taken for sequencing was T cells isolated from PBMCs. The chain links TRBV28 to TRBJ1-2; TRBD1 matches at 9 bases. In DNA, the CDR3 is TGTGCCAGCAGTTTAACCCGACAGGGGGATGGCTACACCTTC. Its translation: CASSLTRQGDGYTF.